A single sample gave rise to the 15 T cell receptor beta chains below, sequenced in a study of blood T cell repertoires in COVID-19. Generated by immunoSEQ multiplex PCR, the TCRdb table keeps only in-frame clones and is missing some. The sample has about 64,000 clones; approximately 90% are singletons. The sequencing input was peripheral blood. These receptors were obtained from a human donor in a cohort sampled during active COVID-19.

This clone was recorded a few times. J is TRBJ1-3 and V is TRBV6-5; D is possibly TRBD1 (5 bases). V was clipped by 6 bases and J by 0 bases, with 9 bases between them. The germline gives CDR1 MNHEY, CDR2 SVGAGI. The CDR3 length is 14 residues. The CDR3 nucleotides are TGTGCCAGCAGCCCGGGGGGCTCTGGAAACACCATATATTTT. As protein: CASSPGGSGNTIYF.

This rearrangement joins TRBV2 to TRBJ2-7, with 9 positions matching TRBD1. CDR3 length: 13 amino acids. Germline V CDR1 and CDR2: SNHLY, FYNNEI. Unmatched junction bases numbered 8, after V lost 9 bases and J lost 5 bases. The CDR3 nucleotides read TGTGCCAGTACACAGGGGGCAGATAACGAGCAGTACTTC. Translation: CASTQGADNEQYF.

The V gene is TRBV19, the J gene TRBJ1-1; 7 bases match TRBD1. Germline CDR1 and CDR2: LNHDA and SQIVND (reference sequence). Unmatched junction bases numbered 12, after V lost 10 bases and J lost 1 base. The CDR3 covers 15 residues. DNA of the CDR3: TGTGCCACCCTGTCCTGGACAGGCTGGAACACTGAAGCTTTCTTT. This codes for CATLSWTGWNTEAFF.

The V call is TRBV7-2, the J call TRBJ1-1; D possibly corresponds to TRBD1 (5 bases). The length of the CDR3 is 15 residues. Trimming removed 2 bases at V and 4 bases at J, with 14 bases between. Looked up from germline, CDR1 is SGHTA and CDR2 is FQGNSA. The CDR3 loop reads CASSLNGGRITEAFF. CDR3 sequence (DNA): TGTGCCAGCAGCTTAAATGGGGGGAGGATCACTGAAGCTTTCTTT. The full variable domain, completed using reference TRBV7-2 and TRBJ1-1, is GAGVSQSPSNKVTEKGKDVELRCDPISGHTALYWYRQSLGQGLEFLIYFQGNSAPDKSGLPSDRFSAERTGGSVSTLTIQRTQQEDSAVYLCASSLNGGRITEAFFGQGTRLTVV.

The chain recombines TRBV29-1 with TRBJ1-1; maybe TRBD1 (6 bases). V was pared by 7 bases and J by 2 bases, with 8 bases between. CDR1 is SQVTM and CDR2 is ANQGSEA in the germline V gene. The CDR3 contains 11 residues. The CDR3 reads CSAGHNTEAFF. DNA of the CDR3: TGCAGCGCGGGACATAACACTGAAGCTTTCTTT.

The rearrangement joins TRBV7-6 to TRBJ2-3; 12 bases map to TRBD2. After removal of 3 bases from V and 8 bases from J, the junction contained 12 bases not matched to a gene. Germline CDR1 SGHVS, CDR2 FNYEAQ. The CDR3 is made up of 17 amino acids. Here the CDR3 DNA reads TGTGCCAGCAGCTTCATACCGACTAGCGGGAGTTTCGGTACGCAGTATTTT. Its translation is CASSFIPTSGSFGTQYF. The whole variable domain, remainder taken from reference TRBV7-6 and TRBJ2-3, is GAGVSQSPRYKVTKRGQDVALRCDPISGHVSLYWYRQALGQGPEFLTYFNYEAQQDKSGLPNDRFSAERPEGSISTLTIQRTEQRDSAMYRCASSFIPTSGSFGTQYFGPGTRLTVL.

This sequence joins TRBV19 and TRBJ1-5; TRBD1 matches 10 bases. The germline gives CDR1 LNHDA, CDR2 SQIVND (reference sequence). This CDR3 is built from 16 residues. V was pared by 6 bases and J by 5 bases, with 10 bases of the junction left unmatched. DNA for the CDR3: TGTGCCAGTAGGAAAAGTTTGACAGGGGGCTATCAGCCCCAGCATTTT. Translated, it gives CASRKSLTGGYQPQHF. Full variable domain (rest looked up from reference TRBV19 and TRBJ1-5): DGGITQSPKYLFRKEGQNVTLSCEQNLNHDAMYWYRQDPGQGLRLIYYSQIVNDFQKGDIAEGYSVSREKKESFPLTVTSAQKNPTAFYLCASRKSLTGGYQPQHFGDGTRLSIL.

This clone was seen once. The chain uses TRBV28 and TRBJ1-5; the match to TRBD1 covers 8 bases. Per the germline V gene, CDR1 is MDHEN and CDR2 is SYDVKM. The CDR3 has 16 residues. V lost 6 bases and J lost 5; bases outside the gene matches: 12. CDR3 loop: CASRGIETGADQPQHF. In nucleotides, the CDR3 is TGTGCCAGCAGGGGAATTGAGACAGGGGCTGATCAGCCCCAGCATTTT.

The CDR3 reads CASSVERDLLLQETQYF. The CDR3 DNA sequence: TGTGCCAGCAGCGTAGAGCGGGACCTATTGCTTCAAGAGACCCAGTACTTC. The chain employs TRBV9 and TRBJ2-5, with TRBD2 matching 7 bases. The V gene end was trimmed by 0 bases and the J gene end by 2 bases; junction bases not matched to a gene: 10. CDR1 SGDLS and CDR2 YYNGEE come from the germline V gene. CDR3 size: 17 residues.

The chain carries TRBV6-5 and TRBJ1-2, with a possible D match to TRBD1 (5 bases). Germline-derived CDR1 and CDR2 are MNHEY and SVGAGI. The V end was cut by 6 bases, the J end by 5 bases, with 10 bases between. This CDR3 has 12 residues. CDR3 coding DNA: TGTGCCAGCAGCCTAGACAGATATGGCTACACCTTC. Translating it yields CASSLDRYGYTF.

The rearrangement joins TRBV7-3 to TRBJ1-6, with unresolved D. The V end lost 4 bases, the J end lost 3 bases, and 13 bases lay between the germline ends. This CDR3 region has 16 residues. Per germline, CDR1 SGHTA and CDR2 FQGTGA. CDR3 loop: CASSSPPGIYNSPLHF. For the CDR3, the DNA is TGTGCCAGCAGCTCACCCCCGGGAATCTATAATTCACCCCTCCACTTT.

V gene TRBV27 combines with J gene TRBJ2-1, with 9 bases matching TRBD2. The CDR3 loop spans 16 amino acids. Germline V gene lookup returns CDR1 MNHEY and CDR2 SMNVEV (reference sequence). V lost 0 bases and J lost 1; bases outside the gene matches: 1. The CDR3 protein is CASSLSAGGSYNEQFF. In nucleotides, the CDR3 is TGTGCCAGCAGTTTATCGGCGGGAGGGTCCTACAATGAGCAGTTCTTC.

CDR3 region: CASSPKDWSTDTQYF. The DNA of the CDR3 is TGTGCCAGCAGCCCCAAGGACTGGTCTACAGATACGCAGTATTTT. The chain carries TRBV7-8 and TRBJ2-3, with a weak D call TRBD2 (5 bases). Looked up from germline, CDR1 is SGHVS and CDR2 is FQNEAQ. The V and J ends lost 5 bases and 3 bases respectively, with 15 bases between them. The CDR3 runs 15 residues.

This chain joins TRBV9 and TRBJ1-3, with D tentatively TRBD1 (5 bases). The germline gives CDR1 SGDLS, CDR2 YYNGEE. The CDR3 extends over 14 amino acids. V was clipped by 6 bases and J by 0 bases, with 10 bases between them. Here the CDR3 reads CASTWGSSGNTIYF. CDR3 sequence (DNA): TGTGCCAGCACGTGGGGCTCCTCTGGAAACACCATATATTTT. Full variable domain (missing parts from reference TRBV9 and TRBJ1-3): DSGVTQTPKHLITATGQRVTLRCSPRSGDLSVYWYQQSLDQGLQFLIQYYNGEERAKGNILERFSAQQFPDLHSELNLSSLELGDSALYFCASTWGSSGNTIYFGEGSWLTVV.

V usage is TRBV19 and J usage is TRBJ2-5; D perhaps matches TRBD2 (6 bases). With 10 bases removed from V and 2 bases from J, the gap between germline ends came to 17 bases. The CDR3 has 14 residues. Per the germline V gene, CDR1 is LNHDA and CDR2 is SQIVND (reference sequence). CDR3 loop: CATREPGGQETQYF. CDR3 sequence (DNA): TGTGCCACTAGGGAACCCGGGGGTCAAGAGACCCAGTACTTC. Full variable domain (missing parts from reference TRBV19 and TRBJ2-5): DGGITQSPKYLFRKEGQNVTLSCEQNLNHDAMYWYRQDPGQGLRLIYYSQIVNDFQKGDIAEGYSVSREKKESFPLTVTSAQKNPTAFYLCATREPGGQETQYFGPGTRLLVL.